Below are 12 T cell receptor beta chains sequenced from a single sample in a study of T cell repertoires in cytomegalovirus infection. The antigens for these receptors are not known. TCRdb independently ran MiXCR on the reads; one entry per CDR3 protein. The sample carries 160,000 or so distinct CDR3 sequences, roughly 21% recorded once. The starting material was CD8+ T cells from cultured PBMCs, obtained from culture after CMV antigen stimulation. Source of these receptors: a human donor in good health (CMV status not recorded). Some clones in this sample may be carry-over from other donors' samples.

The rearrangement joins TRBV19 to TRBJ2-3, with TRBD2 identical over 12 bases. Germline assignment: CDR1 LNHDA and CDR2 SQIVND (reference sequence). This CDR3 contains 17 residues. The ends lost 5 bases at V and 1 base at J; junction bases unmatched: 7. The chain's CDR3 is CASSAIRTSGGTDTQYF. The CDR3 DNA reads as TGTGCCAGTAGTGCCATTCGGACTAGCGGGGGCACAGATACGCAGTATTTT.

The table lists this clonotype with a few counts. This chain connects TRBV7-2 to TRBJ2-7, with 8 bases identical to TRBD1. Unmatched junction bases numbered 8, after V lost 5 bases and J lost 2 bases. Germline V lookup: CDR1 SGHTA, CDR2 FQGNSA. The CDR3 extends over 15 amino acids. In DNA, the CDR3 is TGTGCCAGCAGCGGTCGACAGGGGAAACCCTACGAGCAGTACTTC. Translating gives CASSGRQGKPYEQYF.

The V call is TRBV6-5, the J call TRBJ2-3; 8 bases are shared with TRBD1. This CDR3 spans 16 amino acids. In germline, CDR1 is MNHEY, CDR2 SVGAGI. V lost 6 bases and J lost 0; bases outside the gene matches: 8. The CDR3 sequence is CASSLDRGGSTDTQYF. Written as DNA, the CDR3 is TGTGCCAGCAGCCTCGACAGGGGAGGTAGCACAGATACGCAGTATTTT.

The CDR3 coding sequence is TGTGCCAGCAGTCCGCCTCGAGACAGGGGAACTAATGAAAAACTGTTTTTT. Translation: CASSPPRDRGTNEKLFF. The chain employs TRBV12-3 or TRBV12-4 and TRBJ1-4, with TRBD1 matching 8 bases. CDR3 length equals 17 residues. The trim removed 5 bases at V and 1 base at J, leaving 9 bases unmatched.

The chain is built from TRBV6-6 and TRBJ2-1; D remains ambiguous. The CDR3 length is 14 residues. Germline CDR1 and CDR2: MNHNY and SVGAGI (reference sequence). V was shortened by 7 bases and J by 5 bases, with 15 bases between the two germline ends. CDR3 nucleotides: TGTGCCAGCACTTTCACTACCAAAGACAATGAGCAGTTCTTC. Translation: CASTFTTKDNEQFF.

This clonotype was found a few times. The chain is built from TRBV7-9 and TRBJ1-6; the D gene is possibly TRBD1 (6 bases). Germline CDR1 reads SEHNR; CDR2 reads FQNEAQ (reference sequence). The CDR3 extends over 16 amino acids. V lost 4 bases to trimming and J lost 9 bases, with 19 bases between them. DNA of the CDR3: TGTGCCAGCAGCTCCACCTCACAGGGAATAGGTTCACCCCTCCACTTT. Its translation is CASSSTSQGIGSPLHF.

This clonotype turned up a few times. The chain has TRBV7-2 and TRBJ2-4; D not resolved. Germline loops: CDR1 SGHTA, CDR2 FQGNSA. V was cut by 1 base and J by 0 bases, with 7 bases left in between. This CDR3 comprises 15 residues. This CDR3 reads CASSLVEIAKNIQYF. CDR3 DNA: TGTGCCAGCAGCTTAGTTGAGATAGCCAAAAACATTCAGTACTTC.

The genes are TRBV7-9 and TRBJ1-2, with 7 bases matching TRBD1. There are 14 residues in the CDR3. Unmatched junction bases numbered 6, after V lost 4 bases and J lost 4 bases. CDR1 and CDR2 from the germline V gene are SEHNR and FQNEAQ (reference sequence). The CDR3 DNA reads TGTGCCAGCAGCTCGTACAGGGGAGGCTATGGCTACACCTTC. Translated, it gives CASSSYRGGYGYTF. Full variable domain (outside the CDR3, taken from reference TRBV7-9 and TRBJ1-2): DTGVSQNPRHKITKRGQNVTFRCDPISEHNRLYWYRQTLGQGPEFLTYFQNEAQLEKSRLLSDRFSAERPKGSFSTLEIQRTEQGDSAMYLCASSSYRGGYGYTFGSGTRLTVV.

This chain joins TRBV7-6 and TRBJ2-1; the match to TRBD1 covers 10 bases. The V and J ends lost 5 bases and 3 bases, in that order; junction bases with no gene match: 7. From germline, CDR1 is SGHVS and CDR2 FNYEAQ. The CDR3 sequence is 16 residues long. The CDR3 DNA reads TGTGCCAGCAGCGGATCGGGACAGGGGATCTACAATGAGCAGTTCTTC. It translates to CASSGSGQGIYNEQFF.

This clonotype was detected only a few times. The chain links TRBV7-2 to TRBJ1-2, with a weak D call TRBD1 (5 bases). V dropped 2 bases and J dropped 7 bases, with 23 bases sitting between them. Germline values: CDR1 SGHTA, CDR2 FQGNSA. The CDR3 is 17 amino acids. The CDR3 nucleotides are TGTGCCAGCAGCTTAACGGCGACAGAAAGGAGTCTGGGTGGCTACACCTTC. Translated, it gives CASSLTATERSLGGYTF.

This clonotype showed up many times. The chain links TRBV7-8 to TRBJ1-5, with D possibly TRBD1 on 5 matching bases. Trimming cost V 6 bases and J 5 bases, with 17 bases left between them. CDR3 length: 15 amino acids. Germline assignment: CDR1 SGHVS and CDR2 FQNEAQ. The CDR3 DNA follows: TGTGCCAGCAGTCATGGGACGGCGGTCCATCAGCCCCAGCATTTT. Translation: CASSHGTAVHQPQHF.

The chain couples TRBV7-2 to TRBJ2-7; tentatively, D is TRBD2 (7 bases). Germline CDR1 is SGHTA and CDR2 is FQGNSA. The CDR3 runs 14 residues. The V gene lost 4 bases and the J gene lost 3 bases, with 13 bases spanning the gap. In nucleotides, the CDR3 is TGTGCCAGCAGCTGGGGGGGGGCTCTCTACGAGCAGTACTTC. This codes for CASSWGGALYEQYF.